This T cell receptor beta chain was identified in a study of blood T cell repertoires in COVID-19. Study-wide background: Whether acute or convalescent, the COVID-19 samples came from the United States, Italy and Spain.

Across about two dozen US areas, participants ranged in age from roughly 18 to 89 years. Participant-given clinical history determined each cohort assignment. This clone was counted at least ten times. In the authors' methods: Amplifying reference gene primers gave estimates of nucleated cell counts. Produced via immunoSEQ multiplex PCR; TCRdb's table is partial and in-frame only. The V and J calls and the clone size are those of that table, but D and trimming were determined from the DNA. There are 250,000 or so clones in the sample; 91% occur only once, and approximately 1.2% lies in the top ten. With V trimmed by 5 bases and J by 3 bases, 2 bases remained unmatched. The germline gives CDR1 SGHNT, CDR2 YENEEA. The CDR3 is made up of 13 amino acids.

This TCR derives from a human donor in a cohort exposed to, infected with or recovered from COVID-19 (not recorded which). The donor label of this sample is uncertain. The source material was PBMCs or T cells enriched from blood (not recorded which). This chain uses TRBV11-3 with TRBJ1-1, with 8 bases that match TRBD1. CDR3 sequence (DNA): TGTGCCAGCAGCCCACAGGGGGACACTGAAGCTTTCTTT. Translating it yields CASSPQGDTEAFF.